The next 12 T cell receptor beta chains were all read from a single sample in a study of blood T cell repertoires in COVID-19. The protocol was immunoSEQ multiplex PCR, while the TCRdb copy is restricted to in-frame clones and leaves out a portion. The sample records over 70,000 clones, 80% being singletons. The sequenced material came from peripheral blood. Receptors were obtained from a man aged 65 to 79 who had recovered from COVID-19.

The V gene is TRBV9, the J gene TRBJ2-6; D may be TRBD2 (5 bases). CDR3 size: 15 residues. Trimming cost V 2 bases and J 4 bases, with 10 bases left between them. Germline V CDR1 and CDR2: SGDLS, YYNGEE. For the CDR3, the DNA is TGTGCCAGCAGCGTGAGGGCGGCGGGGGCCAACGTCCTGACTTTC. Translated, it gives CASSVRAAGANVLTF.

The rearrangement uses TRBV28 and TRBJ2-7, with 8 nucleotides matching TRBD1. The junction had 10 bases not matched to a gene; V was cut back by 6 bases and J by 3 bases. The CDR3 totals 15 residues. Per germline, CDR1 MDHEN and CDR2 SYDVKM. This CDR3 is CASRHTGTGFYEQYF. The CDR3 DNA is TGTGCCAGCAGACACACCGGGACAGGTTTCTACGAGCAGTACTTC.

V usage is TRBV2 and J usage is TRBJ1-2; D is undetermined. This CDR3 contains 14 residues. CDR1 and CDR2 from the germline V gene are SNHLY and FYNNEI. Trimming stripped 4 bases from V and 1 base from J, with 10 bases between. The chain's CDR3 is CASSAIESNYGYTF. The DNA of the CDR3 is TGTGCCAGCAGTGCCATAGAAAGTAACTATGGCTACACCTTC.

This clone came up once. The rearrangement uses TRBV29-1 and TRBJ2-2; D is unclear. Germline V gives CDR1 SQVTM, CDR2 ANQGSEA. Trimming removed 4 bases at V and 4 bases at J, with 10 bases between. The CDR3 runs 13 residues. The CDR3 DNA reads as TGCAGCGTTGCCATGAGTAGCACCGGGGAGCTGTTTTTT. Translated, it gives CSVAMSSTGELFF.

The chain carries TRBV19 and TRBJ2-3; the D gene is possibly TRBD1 (6 bases). Germline V gene data show CDR1 as LNHDA and CDR2 as SQIVND (reference sequence). CDR3 length equals 16 residues. V was cut by 4 bases and J by 1 base, with 15 bases left in between. As DNA, the CDR3 is TGTGCCAGTAGTACGGAAGGGGCAGGGGGCACAGATACGCAGTATTTT. This gives the protein CASSTEGAGGTDTQYF. Variable domain in full (rest from reference TRBV19 and TRBJ2-3): DGGITQSPKYLFRKEGQNVTLSCEQNLNHDAMYWYRQDPGQGLRLIYYSQIVNDFQKGDIAEGYSVSREKKESFPLTVTSAQKNPTAFYLCASSTEGAGGTDTQYFGPGTRLTVL.

The V call is TRBV7-2, the J call TRBJ2-5; TRBD2 matches 12 bases. The trim removed 2 bases at V and 0 bases at J, leaving 7 bases unmatched. Germline CDR1 SGHTA, CDR2 FQGNSA. CDR3 length: 18 amino acids. CDR3 sequence: CASSLSRTSGAYQETQYF. CDR3 DNA: TGTGCCAGCAGCTTATCCAGGACTAGCGGGGCGTACCAAGAGACCCAGTACTTC.

The rearrangement uses TRBV4-3 and TRBJ2-2; weak D call: TRBD1 (5 bases). The CDR3 is 18 amino acids. The V end lost 1 base, the J end lost 0 bases, and 15 bases lay between the germline ends. Germline V gene data show CDR1 as LGHNA and CDR2 as YSLEER. CDR3: CASSQGSATAANTGELFF. The CDR3 DNA reads TGCGCCAGCAGCCAAGGGTCGGCGACAGCCGCGAACACCGGGGAGCTGTTTTTT.

J is TRBJ2-1 and V is TRBV6-2 or TRBV6-3, with D hard to call. Trimming left V 2 bases short and J 2 bases short, with 10 bases between. Per the germline V gene, CDR1 is MNHEY and CDR2 is SVGEGT. This CDR3 comprises 15 residues. CDR3 residues: CASSYERLPYNEQFF. DNA of the CDR3: TGTGCCAGCAGTTACGAGCGACTCCCCTACAATGAGCAGTTCTTC.

This chain joins TRBV19 and TRBJ1-1; TRBD1 aligns across 7 bases. Germline V gene sequence: CDR1 LNHDA, CDR2 SQIVND (reference sequence). The CDR3 sequence is 14 residues long. V was clipped by 6 bases and J by 4 bases; unmatched bases: 8. Written as DNA, the CDR3 is TGTGCCAGTAGGCGTGACAGGGTTAGCACTGAAGCTTTCTTT. Translation: CASRRDRVSTEAFF.

V and J are TRBV30 and TRBJ2-5, with 7 bases that match TRBD1. The CDR3 runs to 13 residues. Germline V gene sequence: CDR1 GTSNPN, CDR2 SVGIG (reference sequence). Losses at the gene ends were 4 bases for V and 4 bases for J; bases not matched to a gene: 6. The CDR3 DNA is TGTGCCTGGACTAGACAGGGCGGAGAGACCCAGTACTTC. It is translated as CAWTRQGGETQYF.

This clone was found a few times. The chain links TRBV28 to TRBJ2-1; TRBD2 might be the D (6 bases). The CDR3 extends over 13 amino acids. The V gene's germline CDR1 is MDHEN and CDR2 SYDVKM. V lost 5 bases, J lost 6 bases, and 11 bases lay in between. CDR3 protein: CASSRDFGNEQFF. The CDR3 nucleotides read TGTGCCAGCAGTCGGGACTTTGGCAATGAGCAGTTCTTC.

The CDR3 loop reads CASSLGTGRETEAFF. The CDR3 DNA sequence: TGTGCCAGCAGTTTAGGGACAGGGAGAGAAACTGAAGCTTTCTTT. The chain carries TRBV27 and TRBJ1-1; 9 bases match TRBD1. The CDR3 has 15 amino acids. With V trimmed by 2 bases and J by 5 bases, 6 bases remained unmatched. CDR1 and CDR2 from the germline V gene are MNHEY and SMNVEV (reference sequence).